The 2 T cell receptor beta chains presented below share a single source sample, sequenced in a study of blood T cell repertoires in COVID-19. Some clones are missing from TCRdb's copy, which holds only in-frame ones; the method was immunoSEQ multiplex PCR. The top ten hold around 30% of the sample, which has 95,000 to 150,000 clones, approximately 92% seen once. Sequencing input: peripheral blood. Source of these receptors: a man between 65 and 85 years old with active or convalescent COVID-19.

This chain connects TRBV11-2 to TRBJ1-1; 7 bases fit TRBD1. CDR1 SGHAT and CDR2 FQNNGV come from the germline V gene. The length of the CDR3 is 13 residues. The trim removed 3 bases at V and 3 bases at J, leaving 1 base unmatched. The CDR3 loop reads CASSFTGDTEAFF. The CDR3 DNA follows: TGTGCCAGCAGCTTCACAGGGGACACTGAAGCTTTCTTT.

The rearrangement links TRBV30 to TRBJ1-4; D is possibly TRBD1 (6 bases). The germline CDR1 and CDR2 sequences are GTSNPN and SVGIG (reference sequence). CDR3 length: 17 amino acids. V was clipped by 0 bases and J by 4 bases, with 18 bases between them. Here the CDR3 reads CAWSVRGGTGNNEKLFF. CDR3 nucleotide sequence: TGTGCCTGGAGTGTACGTGGGGGAACAGGGAATAATGAAAAACTGTTTTTT.